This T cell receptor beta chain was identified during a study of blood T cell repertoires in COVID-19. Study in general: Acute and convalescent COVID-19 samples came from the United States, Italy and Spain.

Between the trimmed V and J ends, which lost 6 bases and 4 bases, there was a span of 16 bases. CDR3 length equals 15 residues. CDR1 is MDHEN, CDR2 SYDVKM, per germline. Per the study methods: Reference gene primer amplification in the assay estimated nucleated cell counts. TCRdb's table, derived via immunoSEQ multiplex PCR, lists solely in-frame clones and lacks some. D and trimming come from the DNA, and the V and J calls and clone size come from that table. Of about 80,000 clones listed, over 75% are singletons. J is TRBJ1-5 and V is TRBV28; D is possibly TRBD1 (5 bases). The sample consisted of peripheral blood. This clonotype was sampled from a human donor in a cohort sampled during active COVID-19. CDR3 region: CASRGARGGNQPQHF. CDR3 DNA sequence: TGTGCCAGCAGGGGCGCTAGGGGAGGGAATCAGCCCCAGCATTTT.